This is a list of T cell receptor beta chains from one sample in a study of blood T cell repertoires in COVID-19. The repertoire was sequenced with immunoSEQ multiplex PCR; TCRdb's copy has only in-frame clones and lacks some. The table shows over 80,000 clones, with 70% to 90% occurring only once. The sample comprised peripheral blood. Receptors originate from an elderly man with active or convalescent COVID-19. Each CDR3 is given with its conserved first and last residue. D genes are given only for firm matches. Only some rows state a clone size, as once, few, many or a class for expanded clones.

NA	TRBV11-2	TRBJ2-2	TRBD2	16	CAIPKLAEGWSGELFF	TGTGCCATCCCTAAGCTAGCGGAGGGTTGGTCCGGGGAGCTGTTTTTT
NA	TRBV21-1	TRBJ2-1	NA	13	CASRYPGSNEQFF	TGTGCCAGCCGCTACCCCGGGTCCAATGAGCAGTTCTTC
NA	TRBV28	TRBJ2-3	TRBD2	15	CASRVAGGGPDTQYF	TGTGCCAGCAGGGTAGCGGGAGGGGGCCCAGATACGCAGTATTTT
NA	TRBV7-9	TRBJ1-6	NA	13	CASSLNQNSPLHF	TGTGCCAGCAGCTTAAATCAGAATTCACCCCTCCACTTT
NA	TRBV5-5	TRBJ1-4	NA	15	CASSPNSGLNEKLFF	TGTGCCAGCAGCCCGAACTCAGGGCTCAATGAAAAACTGTTTTTT
NA	TRBV15	TRBJ2-1	NA	14	CATSSRDINNEQFF	TGTGCCACCAGCAGCCGGGACATTAACAATGAGCAGTTCTTC
NA	TRBV3-1/TRBV3-2	TRBJ2-1	NA	12	CASSQQYNEQFF	TGTGCCAGCAGCCAACAATACAATGAGCAGTTCTTC
NA	TRBV7-2	TRBJ1-2	NA	14	CASSSSGLNYGYTF	TGTGCCAGCAGCTCCTCGGGACTAAACTATGGCTACACCTTC
NA	TRBV25-1	TRBJ1-2	TRBD1	16	CASSDGQGAVGYGYTF	TGTGCCAGCAGTGATGGGCAGGGGGCCGTCGGGTATGGCTACACCTTC
NA	TRBV5-6	TRBJ2-5	TRBD2	15	CASSPRLAGVETQYF	TGTGCCAGCAGCCCCCGACTAGCGGGAGTGGAGACCCAGTACTTC
NA	TRBV21-1	TRBJ2-1	NA	15	CASVFGRGHSNEQFF	TGTGCCAGCGTTTTTGGCAGGGGGCATTCCAATGAGCAGTTCTTC
NA	TRBV15	TRBJ2-3	NA	17	CATSRSRLASPTDTQYF	TGTGCCACCAGCAGATCCCGACTGGCTTCTCCCACAGATACGCAGTATTTT
NA	TRBV7-7	TRBJ2-5	TRBD2	18	CASSLLTSGSVGSETQYF	TGTGCTAGCAGCCTCCTTACTAGCGGGAGTGTCGGTTCAGAGACCCAGTACTTC
NA	TRBV6-1	TRBJ2-7	TRBD2	17	CASSEWVGGRASGEQYF	TGTGCCAGCAGTGAATGGGTTGGAGGGAGGGCCTCGGGTGAGCAGTACTTC
NA	TRBV25-1	TRBJ1-1	TRBD1	15	CASSDPGQGDTEAFF	TGTGCCAGCAGTGACCCGGGACAGGGGGACACTGAAGCTTTCTTT
NA	TRBV29-1	TRBJ2-2	TRBD2	15	CSVAKAGAGTGELFF	TGCAGCGTGGCGAAAGCGGGAGCCGGCACCGGGGAGCTGTTTTTT
NA	TRBV12-3/TRBV12-4	TRBJ1-1	TRBD1	13	CASRGQMNTEAFF	TGTGCCAGCAGGGGACAGATGAACACTGAAGCTTTCTTT
NA	TRBV5-1	TRBJ1-5	TRBD1	15	CASSQGTGGGQPQHF	TGCGCCAGCAGCCAGGGAACAGGGGGAGGACAGCCCCAGCATTTT
NA	TRBV27	TRBJ1-1	TRBD1	15	CASSFDAGGGTEAFF	TGTGCCAGCAGTTTCGACGCAGGGGGCGGCACTGAAGCTTTCTTT
NA	TRBV18	TRBJ2-1	NA	13	CASSRGAYNEQFF	TGTGCCAGCTCGCGAGGTGCCTACAATGAGCAGTTCTTC
NA	TRBV7-2	TRBJ2-3	TRBD2	16	CASSLLTSGLTDTQYF	TGTGCCAGCAGCTTACTAACTAGCGGACTTACAGATACGCAGTATTTT
NA	TRBV6-6	TRBJ2-7	TRBD2	16	CASSSGRAGGTYEQYF	TGTGCCAGCAGTTCAGGCCGAGCGGGAGGTACGTACGAGCAGTACTTC
NA	TRBV27	TRBJ1-2	NA	13	CASSFRGGYGYTF	TGTGCCAGCAGTTTTAGAGGGGGATATGGCTACACCTTC
NA	TRBV14	TRBJ2-2	NA	16	CASSQDGGIGSGELFF	TGTGCCAGCAGCCAAGATGGGGGGATAGGCTCCGGGGAGCTGTTTTTT
NA	TRBV19	TRBJ1-1	NA	14	CASTYGLQNTEAFF	TGTGCCAGTACTTACGGTCTCCAGAACACTGAAGCTTTCTTT
NA	TRBV9	TRBJ1-5	NA	15	CASSVAGQLNQPQHF	TGTGCCAGCAGCGTAGCTGGGCAGCTCAATCAGCCCCAGCATTTT
NA	TRBV2	TRBJ2-1	NA	12	CASSPGTPGQFF	TGTGCCAGCAGCCCTGGGACTCCTGGTCAGTTCTTC
NA	TRBV30	TRBJ1-4	NA	11	CAWDRNEKLFF	TGTGCCTGGGACAGGAATGAAAAACTGTTTTTT
NA	TRBV29-1	TRBJ2-7	NA	14	CSVGLGGGTYEQYF	TGCAGCGTTGGGTTGGGCGGGGGCACCTACGAGCAGTACTTC
NA	TRBV18	TRBJ1-5	NA	14	CASSPSSGDQPQHF	TGTGCCAGCTCACCTTCGTCAGGCGATCAGCCCCAGCATTTT
NA	TRBV5-4	TRBJ2-3	TRBD2	16	CASSLWFSGRVDTQYF	TGTGCCAGCAGCTTGTGGTTTAGCGGGAGGGTAGATACGCAGTATTTT
NA	TRBV3-1/TRBV3-2	TRBJ2-7	TRBD2	14	CASSPRTSGSAQYF	TGTGCCAGCAGCCCCCGGACTAGCGGGAGTGCGCAGTACTTC
NA	TRBV30	TRBJ1-1	NA	13	CAWSQGLNTEAFF	TGTGCCTGGAGCCAGGGACTAAACACTGAAGCTTTCTTT
NA	TRBV4-2	TRBJ2-7	TRBD2	15	CASSQGASGTYEQYF	TGTGCCAGCAGCCAAGGGGCTAGCGGGACCTACGAGCAGTACTTC
few	TRBV5-8	TRBJ2-7	TRBD2	15	CASSLVAGPIYEQYF	TGTGCCAGCAGCTTGGTAGCGGGACCAATATACGAGCAGTACTTC
NA	TRBV30	TRBJ2-3	TRBD1	16	CAWSNRQGEVTDTQYF	TGTGCCTGGAGTAATCGACAGGGGGAGGTCACAGATACGCAGTATTTT
NA	TRBV19	TRBJ2-1	NA	15	CASSIDWHNYNEQFF	TGTGCCAGTAGTATAGATTGGCACAACTACAATGAGCAGTTCTTC
NA	TRBV3-1/TRBV3-2	TRBJ2-6	TRBD1	17	CASSRTGALRGANVLTF	TGTGCCAGCAGCCGGACAGGGGCCTTGAGGGGGGCCAACGTCCTGACTTTC
once	TRBV24-1	TRBJ1-2	NA	13	CATSAQGYYGYTF	TGTGCCACCAGTGCCCAGGGTTATTATGGCTACACCTTC
few	TRBV4-3	TRBJ1-2	TRBD1	16	CASSQDFAGGNYGYTF	TGCGCCAGCAGCCAAGATTTCGCAGGGGGTAACTATGGCTACACCTTC